These T cell receptor beta chains were read from a single sample in a study of blood T cell repertoires in COVID-19. Profiling relied on immunoSEQ multiplex PCR, and the TCRdb table lists in-frame clones only, not all of them. Of around 200,000 clones listed, 83% are singletons. Material for sequencing was peripheral blood. These receptors all stem from a woman aged 50 to 60 with acute or convalescent COVID-19. CDR3s include the opening cysteine and the closing phenylalanine or tryptophan. The D gene is left open where the match is weak. Not all rows give a size; the values are once, few, many and, for expanded clones, a class.

clone size: NA
J gene: TRBJ2-2
V gene: TRBV25-1
D gene: NA
CDR3 length: 15
CDR3 protein: CASTAGPKKAGELFF
CDR3 DNA: TGTGCCAGCACGGCGGGACCTAAAAAGGCCGGGGAGCTGTTTTTT

clone size: once
J gene: TRBJ1-1
V gene: TRBV7-3
D gene: NA
CDR3 length: 13
CDR3 protein: CASSLRVRTEAFF
CDR3 DNA: TGTGCCAGCAGCTTAAGGGTCCGGACAGAAGCTTTCTTT

clone size: NA
J gene: TRBJ2-2
V gene: TRBV24-1
D gene: NA
CDR3 length: 15
CDR3 protein: CATSVGQGNTGELFF
CDR3 DNA: TGTGCCACCAGTGTGGGGCAGGGGAACACCGGGGAGCTGTTTTTT

clone size: NA
J gene: TRBJ1-2
V gene: TRBV28
D gene: TRBD1
CDR3 length: 14
CDR3 protein: CASRDRASNYGYTF
CDR3 DNA: TGTGCCAGCAGGGACAGGGCTTCTAACTATGGCTACACCTTC

clone size: NA
J gene: TRBJ2-5
V gene: TRBV19
D gene: TRBD2
CDR3 length: 17
CDR3 protein: CASSPRTSGTYEETQYF
CDR3 DNA: TGTGCCAGTAGTCCACGGACTAGCGGGACCTACGAGGAGACCCAGTACTTC

clone size: NA
J gene: TRBJ1-5
V gene: TRBV15
D gene: TRBD1
CDR3 length: 14
CDR3 protein: CATSGGTSNQPQHF
CDR3 DNA: TGTGCCACATCAGGGGGGACTAGCAATCAGCCCCAGCATTTT

clone size: NA
J gene: TRBJ1-6
V gene: TRBV24-1
D gene: NA
CDR3 length: 13
CDR3 protein: CATSEGRDSPLHF
CDR3 DNA: TGTGCCACCAGTGAAGGGAGGGATTCACCCCTCCACTTT

clone size: once
J gene: TRBJ2-3
V gene: TRBV7-6
D gene: TRBD1
CDR3 length: 16
CDR3 protein: CASSWAGTDSTDTQYF
CDR3 DNA: TGTGCCAGCAGCTGGGCCGGGACAGACAGCACAGATACGCAGTATTTT

clone size: NA
J gene: TRBJ1-2
V gene: TRBV5-1
D gene: NA
CDR3 length: 13
CDR3 protein: CASSSTLSVGYTF
CDR3 DNA: TGCGCCAGCAGCTCTACCCTCTCGGTTGGCTACACCTTC

clone size: NA
J gene: TRBJ2-7
V gene: TRBV7-9
D gene: NA
CDR3 length: 12
CDR3 protein: CASSPTSNEQYF
CDR3 DNA: TGTGCCAGCAGCCCGACTAGTAACGAGCAGTACTTC

clone size: NA
J gene: TRBJ2-1
V gene: TRBV19
D gene: TRBD2
CDR3 length: 15
CDR3 protein: CASSSPGTTYNEQFF
CDR3 DNA: TGTGCCAGTAGTAGCCCCGGGACTACCTACAATGAGCAGTTCTTC

clone size: once
J gene: TRBJ2-3
V gene: TRBV24-1
D gene: TRBD2
CDR3 length: 18
CDR3 protein: CATSDRGLREGRGDTQYF
CDR3 DNA: TGTGCCACCAGTGATAGGGGACTGCGGGAGGGCCGGGGAGATACGCAGTATTTT

clone size: NA
J gene: TRBJ2-1
V gene: TRBV10-3
D gene: NA
CDR3 length: 16
CDR3 protein: CAISGQHLNSYNEQFF
CDR3 DNA: TGTGCCATCAGTGGACAGCACTTGAACTCCTACAATGAGCAGTTCTTC

clone size: NA
J gene: TRBJ2-5
V gene: TRBV7-3
D gene: NA
CDR3 length: 15
CDR3 protein: CASTVGGVSRETQYF
CDR3 DNA: TGTGCCAGCACCGTTGGGGGCGTTAGTAGGGAGACCCAGTACTTC

clone size: NA
J gene: TRBJ2-3
V gene: TRBV21-1
D gene: NA
CDR3 length: 21
CDR3 protein: CASSKTESIGDTYYFTDTQYF
CDR3 DNA: TGTGCCAGCAGCAAAACAGAATCGATAGGGGATACCTACTATTTCACAGATACGCAGTATTTT

clone size: NA
J gene: TRBJ2-1
V gene: TRBV11-2
D gene: TRBD2
CDR3 length: 15
CDR3 protein: CASSLQAGGHNEQFF
CDR3 DNA: TGTGCCAGCAGCTTACAGGCGGGAGGGCACAATGAGCAGTTCTTC

clone size: NA
J gene: TRBJ1-1
V gene: TRBV5-1
D gene: NA
CDR3 length: 15
CDR3 protein: CASSQQGVLSTEAFF
CDR3 DNA: TGCGCCAGCAGCCAACAAGGGGTATTGAGCACTGAAGCTTTCTTT

clone size: NA
J gene: TRBJ2-2
V gene: TRBV11-1
D gene: TRBD1
CDR3 length: 15
CDR3 protein: CASSLGQGRTGELFF
CDR3 DNA: TGTGCCAGCAGTTTGGGACAGGGGAGGACCGGGGAGCTGTTTTTT

clone size: NA
J gene: TRBJ2-1
V gene: TRBV6-1
D gene: TRBD2
CDR3 length: 15
CDR3 protein: CASSEATGGPNEQFF
CDR3 DNA: TGTGCCAGCAGTGAAGCAACGGGAGGGCCGAATGAGCAGTTCTTC

clone size: NA
J gene: TRBJ1-6
V gene: TRBV2
D gene: NA
CDR3 length: 13
CDR3 protein: CALKGVRNSPLHF
CDR3 DNA: TGTGCCTTAAAGGGGGTACGTAATTCACCCCTCCACTTT

clone size: NA
J gene: TRBJ2-5
V gene: TRBV9
D gene: TRBD1
CDR3 length: 16
CDR3 protein: CASSASRDRALETQYF
CDR3 DNA: TGTGCCAGCAGCGCGAGCCGGGACAGGGCGTTAGAGACCCAGTACTTC

clone size: once
J gene: TRBJ2-3
V gene: TRBV9
D gene: NA
CDR3 length: 14
CDR3 protein: CASSPQLGTDTQYF
CDR3 DNA: TGTGCCAGCAGCCCTCAGTTGGGCACAGATACGCAGTATTTT

clone size: NA
J gene: TRBJ1-2
V gene: TRBV2
D gene: NA
CDR3 length: 12
CDR3 protein: CASSPTPRGYTF
CDR3 DNA: TGTGCCAGCAGTCCGACACCTCGGGGCTACACCTTC

clone size: NA
J gene: TRBJ1-5
V gene: TRBV27
D gene: NA
CDR3 length: 14
CDR3 protein: CASSLSGEVQPQHF
CDR3 DNA: TGTGCCAGCAGTTTATCGGGGGAGGTCCAGCCCCAGCATTTT

clone size: few
J gene: TRBJ2-6
V gene: TRBV4-2
D gene: NA
CDR3 length: 16
CDR3 protein: CASSQDWGRGANVLTF
CDR3 DNA: TGTGCCAGCAGCCAAGATTGGGGGCGTGGGGCCAACGTCCTGACTTTC

clone size: NA
J gene: TRBJ2-7
V gene: TRBV6-5
D gene: NA
CDR3 length: 12
CDR3 protein: CASCRGYDEQYF
CDR3 DNA: TGTGCCAGCTGCAGGGGATACGATGAGCAGTACTTC

clone size: NA
J gene: TRBJ2-3
V gene: TRBV18
D gene: TRBD2
CDR3 length: 15
CDR3 protein: CASSLGREATDTQYF
CDR3 DNA: TGTGCCAGCTCCCTGGGGCGGGAGGCCACAGATACGCAGTATTTT

clone size: NA
J gene: TRBJ2-1
V gene: TRBV2
D gene: NA
CDR3 length: 16
CDR3 protein: CASSEEGATNYNEQFF
CDR3 DNA: TGTGCCAGCAGTGAGGAAGGGGCAACCAACTACAATGAGCAGTTCTTC

clone size: NA
J gene: TRBJ1-2
V gene: TRBV7-2
D gene: TRBD1
CDR3 length: 16
CDR3 protein: CASSPHRQGPGYGYTF
CDR3 DNA: TGTGCCAGCAGCCCGCACCGACAGGGTCCGGGGTATGGCTACACCTTC

clone size: NA
J gene: TRBJ2-1
V gene: TRBV5-1
D gene: NA
CDR3 length: 17
CDR3 protein: CASSPAGTSTSYNEQFF
CDR3 DNA: TGCGCCAGCAGCCCCGCGGGGACTTCCACATCTTACAATGAGCAGTTCTTC

clone size: many
J gene: TRBJ2-3
V gene: TRBV15
D gene: TRBD2
CDR3 length: 15
CDR3 protein: CATSRDRGGTDTQYF
CDR3 DNA: TGTGCCACCAGCAGAGATCGGGGGGGAACAGATACGCAGTATTTT

clone size: NA
J gene: TRBJ2-1
V gene: TRBV7-2
D gene: TRBD2
CDR3 length: 14
CDR3 protein: CASSLTGGPREQFF
CDR3 DNA: TGTGCCAGCAGCTTAACGGGAGGGCCGCGTGAGCAGTTCTTC

clone size: NA
J gene: TRBJ1-2
V gene: TRBV7-9
D gene: TRBD1
CDR3 length: 14
CDR3 protein: CASSQGQVNYGYTF
CDR3 DNA: TGTGCCAGCAGCCAGGGACAGGTTAACTATGGCTACACCTTC